This TCR beta chain is drawn from a study of blood T cell repertoires in COVID-19. Study at large: Sites in the United States, Italy and Spain provided acute and convalescent COVID-19 samples. Nucleic acid was either cDNA or gDNA, and it came from T cells, B-cell-depleted T cells, or PBMCs.

Germline CDR1 reads LNHDA; CDR2 reads SQIVND (reference sequence). This CDR3 is built from 13 residues. The trim removed 8 bases at V and 2 bases at J, leaving 5 bases unmatched. Per the original methods: From reference gene primer amplification, estimates of nucleated cell counts were derived. Profiled with immunoSEQ multiplex PCR; TCRdb holds only in-frame clones, not every one. V, J and clone size are taken as reported in that table, and D and trimming were inferred from the DNA itself. The sample holds 50,000 to 70,000 clones; 80% to 85% are singletons and the top ten take roughly a tenth. Sequenced sample: peripheral blood. This sequence joins TRBV19 and TRBJ1-1; the match to TRBD1 covers 7 bases. The receptor comes from a man of 80 years or more with COVID-19, enrolled during active disease. CDR3 coding DNA: TGTGCCAGTGGGCGACAGGGCAACACTGAAGCTTTCTTT. Residues: CASGRQGNTEAFF.